These 9 T cell receptor beta chains came from one sample sequenced in a study of cytomegalovirus exposure and HLA in healthy donors. Primers: 60 Vbeta forward and 13 Jbeta reverse. The method was immunoSEQ multiplex PCR; TCRdb's version includes in-frame clones alone and lacks a portion of them. The top ten clones hold around 10% of a sample with 60,000 to 75,000 clones, roughly nine tenths of them seen once. The sequenced sample consisted of PBMCs. The receptors shown here come from a woman in her twenties or thirties in good health and CMV-seropositive.

The chain joins TRBV27 to TRBJ1-1; maybe TRBD1 (6 bases). Trimming removed 3 bases at V and 4 bases at J, with 15 bases between. Per germline, CDR1 MNHEY and CDR2 SMNVEV (reference sequence). This CDR3 contains 15 residues. The CDR3 sequence is CASSFGGQGRTEAFF. The CDR3 DNA is TGTGCCAGCAGTTTTGGTGGGCAGGGGCGCACTGAAGCTTTCTTT.

The V call is TRBV28, the J call TRBJ2-7; 8 positions match TRBD2. V lost 6 bases and J lost 3; bases outside the gene matches: 7. The CDR3 is 14 residues long. The germline CDR1 and CDR2 sequences are MDHEN and SYDVKM. The CDR3 DNA follows: TGTGCCAGCAGCGAACCGGGACTAGACTACGAGCAGTACTTC. Amino acids: CASSEPGLDYEQYF.

The chain combines TRBV20-1 with TRBJ2-1; D is perhaps TRBD2 (6 bases). The CDR3 extends over 11 amino acids. Germline V CDR1 and CDR2: DFQATT, SNEGSKA (reference sequence). V was trimmed by 1 base and J by 12 bases, leaving 10 bases between them. Here the CDR3 DNA reads TGCAGTGCTAGAGTAGCGGAGGGGCAGTTCTTC. Translated, it gives CSARVAEGQFF.

J is TRBJ2-1 and V is TRBV6-5, with D possibly being TRBD2 (5 bases). From germline, CDR1 is MNHEY and CDR2 SVGAGI. This CDR3 region has 15 residues. Trimming pared 6 bases from V and 12 bases from J, leaving 24 bases between. CDR3 DNA: TGTGCCAGCAGGCTCCGGTTGAGGGAGTATCAGTGGCAGTTCTTC. It encodes CASRLRLREYQWQFF.

This clone was counted a single time. The chain couples TRBV4-1 to TRBJ1-5, with D tentatively TRBD1 (5 bases). Trimming removed 6 bases from V and 3 bases from J, with 21 bases in between. The CDR3 is 17 amino acids. The germline CDR1 and CDR2 sequences are MGHRA and YSYEKL. The CDR3: CASSSHGGRVDNQPQHF. Here the CDR3 DNA reads TGCGCCAGCAGTTCCCACGGCGGCAGGGTAGACAATCAGCCCCAGCATTTT.

The chain employs TRBV9 and TRBJ2-3; D is uncertain. CDR1 and CDR2 from the germline V gene are SGDLS and YYNGEE. The V and J ends lost 0 bases and 6 bases respectively, with 11 bases between them. The CDR3 runs to 14 residues. The chain's CDR3 is CASSVALLSDTQYF. DNA for the CDR3: TGTGCCAGCAGCGTAGCACTACTATCCGATACGCAGTATTTT.

The gene calls are TRBV6-1 and TRBJ2-7, with D unresolved. Per the germline V gene, CDR1 is MNHNS and CDR2 is SASEGT. The CDR3 length is 10 residues. Trimming removed 2 bases at V and 6 bases at J, with 2 bases between. CDR3 region: CASSEREQYF. The DNA for the CDR3 is TGTGCCAGCAGTGAACGCGAGCAGTACTTC.

This clone has a handful of counts. The V gene is TRBV6-5, the J gene TRBJ1-1; D unclear. Per the germline V gene, CDR1 is MNHEY and CDR2 is SVGAGI. Deletions cut 4 bases from V and 9 bases from J, with 9 bases between. This CDR3 region has 11 residues. The CDR3 sequence is CASSSLNKAFF. The CDR3 region has the DNA TGTGCCAGCAGTTCCTTGAACAAAGCTTTCTTT.

The V call is TRBV6-5, the J call TRBJ1-2; TRBD1 aligns across 10 bases. CDR3 length equals 13 residues. CDR1 and CDR2 (germline): MNHEY, SVGAGI. V trimming: 6 bases; J trimming: 8 bases; junction bases outside the gene matches: 6. CDR3 sequence reads: CASRLDRGDGYTF. The CDR3 region has the DNA TGTGCCAGCAGACTGGACAGGGGGGACGGCTACACCTTC.